Listed below are T cell receptor beta chains from one sample, sequenced in a study of cytomegalovirus exposure and HLA in healthy donors. Profiling relied on immunoSEQ multiplex PCR, and the TCRdb table lists in-frame clones only, not all of them. The repertoire holds 55,000 or so clones, with approximately 84% as singletons. Sequenced material: PBMCs. These receptors were obtained from a man in his forties or fifties in good health and CMV-seronegative. Each CDR3 is given with its conserved first and last residue. The D gene is left open where the match is weak. Clone size is stated in some rows and not others, as once, few, many or a class when expanded.

len	v_gene	d_gene	j_gene	abundance	CDR3aa	CDR3nt
15	TRBV9	-	TRBJ1-1	-	CASSATGLTNTEAFF	TGTGCCAGCAGCGCCACGGGATTAACGAATACTGAAGCTTTCTTT
17	TRBV5-8	-	TRBJ2-2	few	CASSVLFWRPNTGELFF	TGTGCCAGCAGCGTCCTCTTCTGGCGGCCGAACACCGGGGAGCTGTTTTTT
17	TRBV27	TRBD2	TRBJ2-3	-	CASSLVWSGGFTDTQYF	TGTGCCAGCAGTTTAGTGTGGTCGGGGGGGTTCACAGATACGCAGTATTTT
18	TRBV7-8	-	TRBJ1-4	-	CASSLGRRGSSANEKLFF	TGTGCCAGCAGCTTAGGTCGAAGGGGAAGCTCGGCTAATGAAAAACTGTTTTTT
12	TRBV19	-	TRBJ1-1	-	CASSLRNTEAFF	TGTGCCAGTAGTTTGAGGAACACTGAAGCTTTCTTT
16	TRBV28	TRBD1	TRBJ2-7	-	CASSSSDRGATYEQYF	TGTGCCAGCAGTTCCTCGGACAGGGGAGCCACCTACGAGCAGTACTTC
16	TRBV19	-	TRBJ2-3	-	CASSPSGFIAADTQYF	TGTGCCAGTAGTCCCTCGGGGTTCATAGCCGCGGATACGCAGTATTTT
15	TRBV7-3	TRBD2	TRBJ2-1	-	CASSKSGGLYNEQFF	TGTGCCAGCAGCAAGAGCGGGGGGCTCTACAATGAGCAGTTCTTC
15	TRBV11-3	-	TRBJ2-5	-	CASSPQTGAVETQYF	TGTGCCAGCAGCCCCCAAACGGGAGCAGTGGAGACCCAGTACTTC
15	TRBV6-1	TRBD2	TRBJ2-5	once	CASSATSGDPTEQYF	TGTGCCAGCAGTGCGACTAGCGGGGACCCTACGGAGCAGTACTTC
11	TRBV28	-	TRBJ1-2	-	CASTRGLGYTF	TGTGCCAGCACTAGAGGCTTGGGCTACACCTTC
18	TRBV19	TRBD2	TRBJ2-1	-	CASSIGLAGAPQRSGQFF	TGTGCCAGTAGTATCGGACTAGCGGGGGCCCCCCAACGCAGTGGGCAGTTCTTC
15	TRBV7-2	-	TRBJ2-3	-	CASSLARLSTDTQYF	TGTGCCAGCAGCTTAGCGCGACTTAGCACAGATACGCAGTATTTT
16	TRBV5-1	TRBD1	TRBJ1-3	-	CASSRDQGAGGNTIYF	TGCGCCAGCAGCCGGGATCAGGGGGCTGGTGGAAACACCATATATTTT
16	TRBV4-2	-	TRBJ1-5	-	CASSQEATASNQPQHF	TGTGCCAGCAGCCAAGAAGCGACAGCTAGCAATCAGCCCCAGCATTTT
14	TRBV4-1	-	TRBJ1-1	-	CASSVFRGNTEAFF	TGCGCCAGCAGCGTGTTCAGGGGAAACACTGAAGCTTTCTTT
15	TRBV6-6	TRBD1	TRBJ2-7	-	CASSYRGQGFYEQYF	TGTGCCAGCAGTTACCGTGGACAGGGCTTTTACGAGCAGTACTTC
16	TRBV27	-	TRBJ2-3	-	CASRPGGGSSTDTQYF	TGTGCCAGCAGGCCCGGCGGGGGCTCTAGCACAGATACGCAGTATTTT
15	TRBV18	TRBD2	TRBJ2-1	-	CASSPTSGGYNEQFF	TGTGCCAGCTCACCGACTAGCGGGGGCTACAATGAGCAGTTCTTC
15	TRBV11-3	-	TRBJ2-5	-	CASSASPSVEETQYF	TGTGCCAGCAGCGCATCCCCCTCAGTCGAAGAGACCCAGTACTTC
15	TRBV6-6	TRBD1	TRBJ2-7	-	CASRTGTGGNYEQYF	TGTGCCAGCAGAACCGGGACAGGGGGCAACTACGAGCAGTACTTC
13	TRBV9	-	TRBJ2-3	-	CASSPQPEASQYF	TGTGCCAGCAGCCCCCAGCCCGAGGCTTCGCAGTATTTT
16	TRBV7-8	TRBD2	TRBJ2-3	-	CASSFGLAGAVETQYF	TGTGCCAGCAGCTTCGGACTAGCCGGGGCGGTTGAGACGCAGTATTTT
15	TRBV9	TRBD1	TRBJ1-3	-	CASSQTDRAGNTIYF	TGTGCCAGCAGCCAAACGGACAGGGCTGGAAACACCATATATTTT
14	TRBV28	-	TRBJ1-2	-	CASSRLEGGAGYTF	TGTGCCAGCAGCCGACTAGAGGGAGGCGCGGGCTACACCTTC
14	TRBV2	TRBD1	TRBJ2-7	once	CASRETTGRGEQYF	TGTGCCAGCAGAGAGACGACAGGGAGAGGCGAACAGTACTTC
14	TRBV7-8	-	TRBJ1-4	-	CASRQAGFNEKLFF	TGTGCCAGCAGGCAAGCAGGGTTTAATGAAAAACTGTTTTTT
13	TRBV25-1	TRBD1	TRBJ1-1	-	CASSEWAGGEAFF	TGTGCCAGCAGTGAATGGGCAGGGGGTGAAGCTTTCTTT
14	TRBV2	-	TRBJ1-2	-	CASSDGAGADGYTF	TGTGCCAGCAGTGACGGGGCGGGAGCGGATGGCTACACCTTC
16	TRBV5-1	-	TRBJ1-6	-	CASRMRWSSYNSPLHF	TGCGCCAGCAGAATGAGGTGGAGCTCCTATAATTCACCCCTCCACTTT
15	TRBV10-2	-	TRBJ1-4	-	CASSLTGTTNEKLFF	TGCGCCAGCAGTCTCACAGGGACAACTAATGAAAAACTGTTTTTT
16	TRBV15	TRBD1	TRBJ2-7	-	CATSRDLGQGGHEQYF	TGTGCCACCAGCAGAGATCTAGGACAGGGGGGACACGAGCAGTACTTC
20	TRBV4-1	TRBD1	TRBJ2-1	once	CASSQGTGTGPRSSYNEQFF	TGCGCCAGCAGCCAAGGAACCGGGACAGGGCCCCGGAGCTCCTACAATGAGCAGTTCTTC
16	TRBV4-2	-	TRBJ2-5	few	CASSQEAGGIQETQYF	TGTGCCAGCAGCCAAGAAGCCGGGGGAATCCAAGAGACCCAGTACTTC
14	TRBV4-3	-	TRBJ2-5	-	CASSQFSGGETQYF	TGCGCCAGCAGCCAATTTAGCGGCGGCGAGACCCAGTACTTC
14	TRBV6-1	-	TRBJ1-5	-	CASSGQYSNQPQHF	TGTGCCAGCAGTGGACAGTATAGCAATCAGCCCCAGCATTTT
17	TRBV29-1	TRBD2	TRBJ2-3	-	CSVEERLAGGGTDTQYF	TGCAGCGTTGAAGAGCGACTAGCGGGGGGGGGCACAGATACGCAGTATTTT
15	TRBV30	-	TRBJ2-2	once	CAWSLAGLSTGELFF	TGTGCCTGGAGTCTTGCGGGGTTAAGCACCGGGGAGCTGTTTTTT
16	TRBV4-1	-	TRBJ1-5	-	CASSQGLYDSNQPQHF	TGCGCCAGCAGCCAGGGACTTTATGATAGCAATCAGCCCCAGCATTTT
13	TRBV5-6	-	TRBJ2-7	-	CASSLAGRGEQYF	TGTGCCAGCAGCTTGGCCGGGAGAGGCGAGCAGTACTTC
14	TRBV19	TRBD1	TRBJ2-1	-	CASSLGTGNNEQFF	TGTGCCAGTAGTCTCGGGACAGGTAACAATGAGCAGTTCTTC
15	TRBV19	TRBD1	TRBJ1-2	-	CASSIAGTGGYGYTF	TGTGCCAGTAGTATAGCCGGGACAGGGGGCTATGGCTACACCTTC
14	TRBV6-1	-	TRBJ1-5	-	CASRDYLGNQPQHF	TGTGCCAGCAGAGATTACTTAGGCAATCAGCCCCAGCATTTT
15	TRBV5-1	-	TRBJ2-7	-	CASSLEVGQGDEQYF	TGCGCCAGCAGCTTGGAGGTTGGTCAGGGCGACGAGCAGTACTTC
14	TRBV5-1	-	TRBJ2-7	-	CASSPRQRPYEQYF	TGCGCCAGCAGCCCCAGACAGAGACCCTACGAGCAGTACTTC
16	TRBV10-3	TRBD2	TRBJ2-1	-	CAISEPGSGNYNEQFF	TGTGCCATCAGTGAACCTGGGAGCGGGAACTACAATGAGCAGTTCTTC
16	TRBV27	TRBD1	TRBJ2-1	-	CASSLVPTGFYNEQFF	TGTGCCAGCAGTTTGGTCCCGACAGGGTTCTACAATGAGCAGTTCTTC
15	TRBV6-5	TRBD1	TRBJ2-5	-	CASSRDRGSQETQYF	TGTGCCAGCAGTCGGGACAGGGGGTCCCAAGAGACCCAGTACTTC
14	TRBV14	TRBD1	TRBJ1-2	-	CASSQGQGLYGYTF	TGTGCCAGCAGCCAAGGACAGGGCCTGTATGGCTACACCTTC
16	TRBV19	-	TRBJ1-1	-	CASSIEWGRSGTEAFF	TGTGCCAGTAGTATAGAATGGGGGCGGTCAGGGACTGAAGCTTTCTTT
16	TRBV5-4	-	TRBJ2-3	-	CASSPPGQTSTDTQYF	TGTGCCAGCAGCCCACCGGGACAAACCAGCACAGATACGCAGTATTTT
15	TRBV4-1	-	TRBJ1-6	-	CASSQGQDGYSPLHF	TGCGCCAGCAGCCAAGGACAGGACGGGTATTCACCCCTCCACTTT
15	TRBV6-5	TRBD1	TRBJ1-3	-	CASRDRGNRGNTIYF	TGTGCCAGCAGAGACAGGGGAAACCGTGGAAACACCATATATTTT
17	TRBV5-1	TRBD2	TRBJ2-3	-	CASSFSPSGGATDTQYF	TGCGCCAGCAGCTTTTCCCCTAGCGGGGGGGCCACAGATACGCAGTATTTT
13	TRBV28	TRBD1	TRBJ2-7	-	CASSPRTGREQYF	TGTGCCAGCAGCCCAAGGACAGGGAGGGAGCAGTACTTC
14	TRBV5-1	-	TRBJ1-2	once	CASAPDGGVYGYTF	TGCGCCAGCGCCCCCGACGGGGGGGTCTATGGCTACACCTTC
14	TRBV5-6	-	TRBJ2-3	few	CASSPGHSTDTQYF	TGTGCCAGCAGCCCTGGACACAGCACAGATACGCAGTATTTT
19	TRBV19	TRBD2	TRBJ2-1	-	CASSIMGTSGPSSYNEQFF	TGTGCCAGTAGTATAATGGGGACTAGCGGGCCGAGCTCCTACAATGAGCAGTTCTTC
15	TRBV28	TRBD1	TRBJ1-2	-	CASRETGASGDGYTF	TGTGCCAGCAGGGAGACAGGGGCTTCAGGGGATGGCTACACCTTC